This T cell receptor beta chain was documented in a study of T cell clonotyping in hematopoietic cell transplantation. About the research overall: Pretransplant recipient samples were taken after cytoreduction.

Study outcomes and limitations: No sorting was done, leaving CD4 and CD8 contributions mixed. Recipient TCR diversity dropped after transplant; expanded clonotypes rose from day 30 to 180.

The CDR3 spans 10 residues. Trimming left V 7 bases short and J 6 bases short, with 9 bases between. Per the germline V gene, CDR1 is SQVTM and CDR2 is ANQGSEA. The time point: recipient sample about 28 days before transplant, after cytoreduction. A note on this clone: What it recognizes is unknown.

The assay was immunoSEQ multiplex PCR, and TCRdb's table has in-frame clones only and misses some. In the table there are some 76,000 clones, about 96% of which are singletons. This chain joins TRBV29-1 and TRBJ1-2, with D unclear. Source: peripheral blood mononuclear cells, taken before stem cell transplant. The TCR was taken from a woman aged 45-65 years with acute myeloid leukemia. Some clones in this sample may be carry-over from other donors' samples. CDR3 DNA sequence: TGCAGCGCCGAGTACAATGGCTACACCTTC. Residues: CSAEYNGYTF.